Listed here are 20 T cell receptor beta chains from one sample, sequenced in a study of siplizumab effects on memory and regulatory T cells. Assay used: immunoSEQ multiplex PCR; TCRdb lists only in-frame clones, some missing. This sample carries 60,000 or so clones, roughly 93% of them seen once, and the ten largest clones take about two fifths. The sequenced sample consisted of CD8+ T cells sorted from blood. These receptors came from a human donor in good health.

This chain joins TRBV27 and TRBJ2-6, with D unclear. V shed 4 bases and J shed 0 bases, with 10 bases lying between them. This CDR3 contains 16 residues. Looked up from germline, CDR1 is MNHEY and CDR2 is SMNVEV (reference sequence). The DNA of the CDR3 is TGTGCCAGCAGTTCCCTCGGAAGCTCTGGGGCCAACGTCCTGACTTTC. Protein sequence: CASSSLGSSGANVLTF.

This clone has just one count. V usage is TRBV9 and J usage is TRBJ2-7; 7 nucleotides match TRBD2. CDR1 and CDR2 (germline): SGDLS, YYNGEE. This CDR3 region has 14 residues. After removal of 4 bases from V and 3 bases from J, the junction contained 7 bases not matched to a gene. The CDR3 sequence is CASSPGLVGYEQYF. The CDR3, as DNA: TGTGCCAGCAGCCCAGGACTAGTAGGCTACGAGCAGTACTTC.

In DNA, the CDR3 is TGCGCCAGCAGAGCTGACAGGGGAAGGGAAAAACTGTTTTTT. This encodes CASRADRGREKLFF. The chain is built from TRBV10-1 and TRBJ1-4; 8 bases match TRBD1. The germline CDR1 and CDR2 sequences are WNHNN and SYGVQD (reference sequence). This CDR3 has 14 residues. J lost 8 bases, V lost 6 bases, and 8 bases had no gene match.

The V call is TRBV25-1, the J call TRBJ1-1; no reliable D call. The CDR3 extends over 11 amino acids. From germline, CDR1 is MGHDK and CDR2 SYGVNS. V shed 0 bases and J shed 6 bases, with 2 bases lying between them. The chain's CDR3 is CASSEYAEAFF. The CDR3 DNA reads TGTGCCAGCAGTGAATATGCTGAAGCTTTCTTT. The full variable domain, completed using reference TRBV25-1 and TRBJ1-1, is EADIYQTPRYLVIGTGKKITLECSQTMGHDKMYWYQQDPGMELHLIHYSYGVNSTEKGDLSSESTVSRIRTEHFPLTLESARPSHTSQYLCASSEYAEAFFGQGTRLTVV.

The V and J genes are TRBV11-2 and TRBJ2-6; either TRBD1 or TRBD2 may supply D (5 bases each). CDR3 size: 17 residues. The germline V gene encodes CDR1 SGHAT and CDR2 FQNNGV. Deletions cut 5 bases from V and 3 bases from J, with 17 bases between. The CDR3 nucleotides are TGTGCCAGCAGCGGGACCACCCTCAGGGTTGGGGCCAACGTCCTGACTTTC. Protein: CASSGTTLRVGANVLTF.

This clone was detected only once. CDR3: CASGLGQGYEQYF. In nucleotides, the CDR3 is TGTGCTAGTGGTTTGGGACAGGGCTACGAGCAGTACTTC. The J gene is TRBJ2-7, the V gene TRBV12-5; 7 positions agree with TRBD1. Germline-derived CDR1 and CDR2 are LGHNT and FRNRAP. The CDR3 covers 13 residues. The V gene end was trimmed by 1 base and the J gene end by 3 bases; junction bases not matched to a gene: 0.

In DNA form, the CDR3 reads TGTGCCACCAGTCGCGGACGAGATCACTATGGCTACACCTTC. Translation gives CATSRGRDHYGYTF. The gene calls are TRBV15 and TRBJ1-2; D remains ambiguous. The germline V and J ends were trimmed by 6 bases and 3 bases, with 14 bases remaining between them. The length of the CDR3 is 14 residues. Per the germline V gene, CDR1 is LNHNV and CDR2 is YYDKDF (reference sequence).

This clone was seen once. The chain recombines TRBV7-6 with TRBJ2-5; D remains unclear. V dropped 1 base and J dropped 1 base, with 10 bases sitting between them. Germline loops: CDR1 SGHVS, CDR2 FNYEAQ. There are 15 residues in the CDR3. The CDR3 protein is CASSLDPSPQETQYF. The CDR3 DNA is TGTGCCAGCAGCTTAGATCCTAGTCCCCAAGAGACCCAGTACTTC.

This clone was seen a single time. The genes are TRBV7-9 and TRBJ2-7; 8 bases are a match to TRBD1. The CDR3 sequence is 15 residues long. Germline lookup yields CDR1 SEHNR and CDR2 FQNEAQ (reference sequence). Trimming removed 5 bases from V and 5 bases from J; junction bases left unmatched: 11. The CDR3 DNA follows: TGTGCCAGCAGCCTCTTTTCTGGACAGGGCCACGAGCAGTACTTC. This sequence encodes CASSLFSGQGHEQYF. Based on the CDR3 plus reference TRBV7-9 and TRBJ2-7, the full variable domain is DTGVSQNPRHKITKRGQNVTFRCDPISEHNRLYWYRQTLGQGPEFLTYFQNEAQLEKSRLLSDRFSAERPKGSFSTLEIQRTEQGDSAMYLCASSLFSGQGHEQYFGPGTRLTVT.

The chain combines TRBV5-8 with TRBJ2-1; 10 bases line up with TRBD2. The ends lost 6 bases at V and 7 bases at J; junction bases unmatched: 13. This CDR3 comprises 16 residues. Germline values: CDR1 SGHTS, CDR2 YDEGEE. CDR3 region: CASTDPPGTSANEQFF. The DNA for the CDR3 is TGTGCCAGCACCGACCCTCCCGGGACTAGCGCGAATGAGCAGTTCTTC.

This rearrangement joins TRBV6-1 to TRBJ2-1; 12 bases match TRBD2. The CDR3 extends over 14 amino acids. V dropped 6 bases and J dropped 9; count of bases not matched to a gene: 6. Germline loops: CDR1 MNHNS, CDR2 SASEGT. This CDR3 is CASRRLAGEGEQFF. CDR3 in DNA: TGTGCCAGCAGACGACTAGCGGGAGAGGGTGAGCAGTTCTTC.

V usage is TRBV19 and J usage is TRBJ2-1; 15 bases fit TRBD2. The J segment lost 4 bases and the V segment lost 5 bases, leaving 6 bases of the junction unmatched. This CDR3 is built from 17 residues. CDR1 LNHDA and CDR2 SQIVND come from the germline V gene (reference sequence). The CDR3 nucleotides read TGTGCCAGTAGTGCAGGACTAGCGGGAGGGCGGTACAATGAGCAGTTCTTC. Encoded protein: CASSAGLAGGRYNEQFF.

The DNA of the CDR3 is TGTGCCAGCAGCTTAGGGGATCCCTACGAGCAGTACTTC. It codes for CASSLGDPYEQYF. J is TRBJ2-7 and V is TRBV7-8; D is uncertain. CDR1 and CDR2 (germline): SGHVS, FQNEAQ. The CDR3 length is 13 residues. V shed 1 base and J shed 2 bases, with 6 bases lying between them. The whole variable domain, filled in from reference TRBV7-8 and TRBJ2-7, reads GAGVSQSPRYKVAKRGQDVALRCDPISGHVSLFWYQQALGQGPEFLTYFQNEAQLDKSGLPSDRFFAERPEGSVSTLKIQRTQQEDSAVYLCASSLGDPYEQYFGPGTRLTVT.

This clone showed up just a few times. The J gene is TRBJ1-2, the V gene TRBV11-2; tentatively, D is TRBD1 (5 bases). Per germline, CDR1 SGHAT and CDR2 FQNNGV. Trimming shortened V by 5 bases and J by 7 bases, and 14 bases separated the two germline ends. This CDR3 has 13 residues. The CDR3 region is CASSPSPGGGYTF. In DNA form, the CDR3 reads TGTGCCAGCAGCCCATCCCCGGGGGGTGGCTACACCTTC.

The gene calls are TRBV7-2 and TRBJ2-5; 10 positions match TRBD1. From germline, CDR1 is SGHTA and CDR2 FQGNSA. CDR3 length: 17 residues. After removal of 4 bases from V and 2 bases from J, the junction contained 10 bases not matched to a gene. The CDR3 reads CASSSGTGVVQQETQYF. CDR3 DNA sequence: TGTGCCAGCAGCTCAGGGACAGGGGTCGTTCAGCAAGAGACCCAGTACTTC.

This clone was seen just once. This chain links TRBV6-6 with TRBJ2-2; D unresolved. Germline V CDR1 and CDR2: MNHNY, SVGAGI (reference sequence). The CDR3 spans 12 residues. V was cut by 2 bases and J by 5 bases, with 3 bases left in between. Here the CDR3 DNA reads TGTGCCAGCAGTTACAGGACCGGGGAGCTGTTTTTT. Encoded protein: CASSYRTGELFF.

V is TRBV11-2 and J is TRBJ1-3, with D possibly matching TRBD1 (5 bases). V lost 5 bases and J lost 4, with 9 bases in between. The CDR3 length is 13 residues. Germline CDR1 and CDR2: SGHAT and FQNNGV. CDR3: CASSRPGGNTIYF. CDR3 DNA sequence: TGTGCCAGCAGCCGCCCAGGGGGAAACACCATATATTTT.

This sequence joins TRBV11-3 and TRBJ1-1, with D unresolved. Looked up from germline, CDR1 is SGHNT and CDR2 is YENEEA. This CDR3 region has 14 residues. The V and J ends lost 0 bases and 4 bases respectively, with 9 bases between them. The DNA for the CDR3 is TGTGCCAGCAGCTTAGAGGGGAAGGGCACTGAAGCTTTCTTT. Its protein product is CASSLEGKGTEAFF.

This chain connects TRBV5-1 to TRBJ2-7, with D possibly matching TRBD1 (5 bases). This CDR3 spans 15 amino acids. Per germline, CDR1 SGHRS and CDR2 YFSETQ. Trimming left V 1 base short and J 4 bases short, with 15 bases between. The CDR3 is CASSLSQGRRYEQYF. CDR3 coding DNA: TGCGCCAGCAGCTTGAGCCAGGGAAGGAGATACGAGCAGTACTTC. The full variable domain, with the rest looked up from reference TRBV5-1 and TRBJ2-7, is KAGVTQTPRYLIKTRGQQVTLSCSPISGHRSVSWYQQTPGQGLQFLFEYFSETQRNKGNFPGRFSGRQFSNSRSEMNVSTLELGDSALYLCASSLSQGRRYEQYFGPGTRLTVT.

This chain uses TRBV28 with TRBJ2-5; 7 nucleotides agree with TRBD1. Matching the DNA end better, TRBJ2-7 makes the J call doubtful. The CDR3 is 16 residues long. CDR1 MDHEN and CDR2 SYDVKM come from the germline V gene. The CDR3, as DNA: TGTGCCAGCAGTTTACCCCCTGGACAGGTTTCCTACGAGCAGTACTTC. Translated, it gives CASSLPPGQVSYEQYF.